One sample yielded the 13 T cell receptor beta chains listed below, sequenced in a study of shared clonotypes between healthy human individuals. TCRdb's table, derived via immunoSEQ multiplex PCR, lists solely in-frame clones and lacks some. The sample holds about 1 million clones, more than 65% seen once. Material for sequencing was memory CD4+ T cells sorted from blood. Stated subset: CD45RA-negative fraction. These receptors were taken from a man younger than 30 in good health.

This clone was picked up one time. The rearrangement links TRBV5-4 to TRBJ1-1; 8 bases fit TRBD1. The germline CDR1 and CDR2 sequences are SGHNT and YYREEE (reference sequence). This CDR3 spans 15 amino acids. After removal of 0 bases from V and 7 bases from J, the junction contained 8 bases not matched to a gene. The CDR3 spells CASSLAPTGAGEAFF. For the CDR3, the DNA is TGTGCCAGCAGCTTGGCCCCGACAGGGGCTGGTGAAGCTTTCTTT.

This clone was detected only once. This chain uses TRBV30 with TRBJ1-3, with no clear D. This CDR3 contains 13 residues. Germline V gene data show CDR1 as GTSNPN and CDR2 as SVGIG (reference sequence). CDR3 in amino acids: CAGRSGSGNTIYF. The CDR3 DNA reads as TGTGCTGGGCGCAGCGGCTCTGGAAACACCATATATTTT.

The chain employs TRBV7-2 and TRBJ2-7, with 7 bases matching TRBD1. Germline CDR1 is SGHTA and CDR2 is FQGNSA. The CDR3 is 15 amino acids. After removal of 1 base from V and 2 bases from J, the junction contained 5 bases not matched to a gene. The chain's CDR3 is CASSLVGTATYEQYF. In nucleotides, the CDR3 is TGTGCCAGCAGCTTAGTGGGGACAGCTACCTACGAGCAGTACTTC.

The chain couples TRBV18 to TRBJ1-2; no clear D gene. There are 14 residues in the CDR3. V was clipped by 4 bases and J by 8 bases, with 17 bases between them. The V gene's germline CDR1 is KGHSH and CDR2 LQKENI. Here the CDR3 DNA reads TGTGCCAGCTCACTTGACACTGACCTTCGGGGCTACACCTTC. Translation: CASSLDTDLRGYTF.

V usage is TRBV6-1 and J usage is TRBJ1-2, with TRBD1 matching 8 bases. Trimming cost V 1 base and J 2 bases; bases outside gene matches: 9. The CDR3 extends over 17 amino acids. Germline V lookup: CDR1 MNHNS, CDR2 SASEGT. The CDR3 sequence: CASSEESGQGANYGYTF. CDR3 in DNA: TGTGCCAGCAGTGAAGAGAGTGGACAGGGAGCGAACTATGGCTACACCTTC.

Ten or more counts support this clone. This chain uses TRBV28 with TRBJ2-2, with D tentatively TRBD1 (6 bases). The CDR3 is 14 residues long. Trimming stripped 6 bases from V and 1 base from J, with 9 bases between. The germline CDR1 and CDR2 sequences are MDHEN and SYDVKM. As DNA, the CDR3 is TGTGCCAGCAGAGAAGGGGGGAACACCGGGGAGCTGTTTTTT. Residues: CASREGGNTGELFF.

The chain links TRBV2 to TRBJ1-3; D gene uncertain. CDR3 length equals 12 residues. Trimming shortened V by 7 bases and J by 4 bases, and 8 bases separated the two germline ends. CDR1 and CDR2 (germline): SNHLY, FYNNEI. The CDR3 is CASIEYGNTIYF. Here the CDR3 DNA reads TGTGCCAGCATAGAATACGGAAACACCATATATTTT.

This clone was seen a few times. This chain connects TRBV2 to TRBJ2-5, with 7 nucleotides matching TRBD2. The CDR3 runs to 14 residues. Germline V gene lookup returns CDR1 SNHLY and CDR2 FYNNEI. The trim removed 10 bases at V and 4 bases at J, leaving 12 bases unmatched. The CDR3 nucleotides read TGTGCCATCCAGCGGGGCTCGATTAGAGAGACCCAGTACTTC. Translated, it gives CAIQRGSIRETQYF.

This clone was seen repeatedly, ten times or more. The V call is TRBV10-3, the J call TRBJ2-5; D is unclear. CDR1 is ENHRY and CDR2 is SYGVKD in the germline V gene. Trimming pared 4 bases from V and 2 bases from J, leaving 11 bases between. The CDR3 covers 14 residues. As DNA, the CDR3 is TGTGCCATCAGTGGGGCGGCAGAACAAGAGACCCAGTACTTC. It specifies CAISGAAEQETQYF.

Only one count was recorded for this clone. J is TRBJ2-5 and V is TRBV19, with 7 bases aligning to TRBD1. After removal of 5 bases from V and 2 bases from J, the junction contained 5 bases not matched to a gene. CDR3 length equals 14 residues. CDR1 is LNHDA, CDR2 SQIVND, per germline (reference sequence). The CDR3 DNA sequence: TGTGCCAGTAGTGAAGGGACAGCGCAAGAGACCCAGTACTTC. It yields the protein CASSEGTAQETQYF. Combining the CDR3 with reference TRBV19 and TRBJ2-5 gives the whole variable domain DGGITQSPKYLFRKEGQNVTLSCEQNLNHDAMYWYRQDPGQGLRLIYYSQIVNDFQKGDIAEGYSVSREKKESFPLTVTSAQKNPTAFYLCASSEGTAQETQYFGPGTRLLVL.

The rearrangement links TRBV15 to TRBJ1-3, with a possible D match to TRBD1 (5 bases). V was pared by 4 bases and J by 2 bases, with 9 bases between. This CDR3 has 14 residues. CDR1 is LNHNV and CDR2 is YYDKDF in the germline V gene (reference sequence). The CDR3 is CATSTWTPGNTIYF. Written as DNA, the CDR3 is TGTGCCACCAGCACATGGACACCTGGAAACACCATATATTTT.

CDR3 in amino acids: CASSLTSSYTGELFF. The CDR3 region has the DNA TGTGCCAGCAGCCTTACTAGCAGCTACACCGGGGAGCTGTTTTTT. The J gene is TRBJ2-2, the V gene TRBV7-2; D may be TRBD2 (6 bases). Per the germline V gene, CDR1 is SGHTA and CDR2 is FQGNSA. There are 15 residues in the CDR3. Trimming took 5 bases from V and 3 from J, leaving 13 bases between them.

The CDR3 region has the DNA TGTGCCAGCTTTCAACAGGGGTCGATTACTGAAGCTTTCTTT. It yields the protein CASFQQGSITEAFF. The J gene is TRBJ1-1, the V gene TRBV19; TRBD1 matches at 7 bases. Germline loops: CDR1 LNHDA, CDR2 SQIVND (reference sequence). V shed 9 bases, J shed 5 bases, and the junction held 12 bases outside the gene matches. This CDR3 is 14 amino acids long.